These 24 T cell receptor beta chains came from one sample sequenced in a study of long-term antiretroviral therapy in people with HIV. Samples were assayed with immunoSEQ v3.0 at survey level. Only in-frame clones appear in the TCRdb table, and some are missing; sequencing was by immunoSEQ multiplex PCR. The sample yields 20,000 to 25,000 clones, approximately 80% seen once. The sample consisted of unsorted PBMCs, taken 1.6 years after starting antiretroviral therapy. Receptors were obtained from a man aged 40-49 years with HIV.

The chain joins TRBV30 to TRBJ2-1, with D possibly matching TRBD1 (5 bases). Trimming took 6 bases from V and 0 from J, leaving 24 bases between them. CDR3 length: 18 amino acids. In germline, CDR1 is GTSNPN, CDR2 SVGIG (reference sequence). The CDR3 protein is CACRLPRLQGFSYNEQFF. CDR3 in DNA: TGTGCCTGCCGCCTCCCCCGACTGCAGGGTTTCTCCTACAATGAGCAGTTCTTC.

The rearrangement links TRBV4-1 to TRBJ2-5, with 8 positions matching TRBD1. The CDR3 is 15 residues long. CDR1 MGHRA and CDR2 YSYEKL come from the germline V gene. The trim removed 2 bases at V and 4 bases at J, leaving 6 bases unmatched. The CDR3 DNA reads as TGCGCCAGCAGCCAATTAGGACAGGGTAGAGAGACCCAGTACTTC. Its protein is CASSQLGQGRETQYF.

The CDR3 region is CASSSGDTGELFF. CDR3 DNA: TGCGCCAGCAGTTCAGGGGACACCGGGGAGCTGTTTTTT. V and J are TRBV10-2 and TRBJ2-2; a possible D gene is TRBD1 (6 bases). The CDR3 sequence is 13 residues long. The germline V and J ends were trimmed by 5 bases and 3 bases, with 7 bases remaining between them. CDR1 and CDR2 from the germline V gene are WSHSY and SAAADI.

The rearrangement uses TRBV29-1 and TRBJ1-2, with a tentative D call TRBD1 (6 bases). V lost 2 bases and J lost 3, with 28 bases in between. The CDR3 covers 19 residues. The germline V gene encodes CDR1 SQVTM and CDR2 ANQGSEA. This chain's CDR3 is CSVELRGSSSRVAHYGYTF. DNA of the CDR3: TGCAGCGTTGAATTGAGGGGGTCTAGTTCTCGTGTAGCCCACTATGGCTACACCTTC.

This chain joins TRBV6-5 and TRBJ2-7; 9 bases line up with TRBD1. The CDR3 totals 15 residues. Losses at the gene ends were 6 bases for V and 1 base for J; bases not matched to a gene: 7. Germline CDR1 and CDR2: MNHEY and SVGAGI. CDR3 bases: TGTGCCAGCAGGTCTGGACAGGGGTCGTCCTACGAGCAGTACTTC. This translates into CASRSGQGSSYEQYF.

V usage is TRBV30 and J usage is TRBJ2-2, with a possible D match to TRBD1 (5 bases). The CDR3 contains 14 residues. With 5 bases removed from V and 3 bases from J, the gap between germline ends came to 13 bases. Germline V gene lookup returns CDR1 GTSNPN and CDR2 SVGIG (reference sequence). The CDR3 here is CAWGRQKDTGELFF. The CDR3 DNA sequence: TGTGCCTGGGGCAGACAGAAGGACACCGGGGAGCTGTTTTTT.

This clone was seen once. V gene TRBV29-1 combines with J gene TRBJ1-1; D possibly corresponds to TRBD1 (6 bases). Trimming cost V 4 bases and J 3 bases, with 15 bases left between them. CDR1 SQVTM and CDR2 ANQGSEA come from the germline V gene. There are 14 residues in the CDR3. This CDR3 is CSVVAGDGYTEAFF. CDR3 coding DNA: TGCAGCGTTGTTGCAGGGGATGGTTACACTGAAGCTTTCTTT. Full variable domain (missing parts from reference TRBV29-1 and TRBJ1-1): SAVISQKPSRDICQRGTSLTIQCQVDSQVTMMFWYRQQPGQSLTLIATANQGSEATYESGFVIDKFPISRPNLTFSTLTVSNMSPEDSSIYLCSVVAGDGYTEAFFGQGTRLTVV.

This clone has just a few counts. The rearrangement links TRBV4-1 to TRBJ2-7; the D gene is possibly TRBD1 (5 bases). V lost 0 bases and J 0 bases, leaving 12 bases between the germline ends. Germline V gene lookup returns CDR1 MGHRA and CDR2 YSYEKL. The CDR3 consists of 16 residues. CDR3 in amino acids: CASSQDEGEPSYEQYF. The CDR3 DNA follows: TGCGCCAGCAGCCAAGATGAAGGGGAACCCTCCTACGAGCAGTACTTC.

This clone appeared a single time. The gene calls are TRBV7-9 and TRBJ2-1, with 8 bases matching TRBD2. V trimming: 1 base; J trimming: 6 bases; junction bases outside the gene matches: 5. This CDR3 region has 15 residues. Looked up from germline, CDR1 is SEHNR and CDR2 is FQNEAQ (reference sequence). The CDR3 DNA is TGTGCCAGCAGCTTAGGGACTAGCCTCGGCAATGAGCAGTTCTTC. This codes for CASSLGTSLGNEQFF.

The J gene is TRBJ2-7, the V gene TRBV5-5; 9 nucleotides agree with TRBD2. The V and J ends lost 1 base and 3 bases, in that order; junction bases with no gene match: 5. The germline gives CDR1 SGHKS, CDR2 YYEKEE (reference sequence). The CDR3 spans 15 residues. CDR3: CASSLSGGGDYEQYF. The CDR3 region has the DNA TGTGCCAGCAGCTTGTCTGGCGGGGGGGACTACGAGCAGTACTTC.

The CDR3 DNA reads TGTGCCAGTAGTACAGGCTCCTCGAACACCATATATTTT. Translating gives CASSTGSSNTIYF. The rearrangement uses TRBV19 and TRBJ1-3; D not certain. The CDR3 is made up of 13 amino acids. Germline V gene lookup returns CDR1 LNHDA and CDR2 SQIVND (reference sequence). V was trimmed by 4 bases and J by 7 bases, leaving 11 bases between them.

This chain uses TRBV12-5 with TRBJ1-1, with a weak D call TRBD1 (6 bases). Germline values: CDR1 LGHNT, CDR2 FRNRAP. The CDR3 contains 14 residues. V lost 6 bases, J lost 0 bases, and 11 bases lay in between. The CDR3 is CASGTDSLNTEAFF. The DNA of the CDR3 is TGTGCTAGTGGGACGGACAGTTTGAACACTGAAGCTTTCTTT.

This sequence joins TRBV25-1 and TRBJ2-1; D possibly matches TRBD1 or TRBD2 (5 bases each). Trimming removed 8 bases from V and 4 bases from J, with 12 bases in between. The CDR3 is 13 residues long. CDR1 is MGHDK and CDR2 is SYGVNS in the germline V gene. The CDR3 is CASSGRGYNEQFF. In DNA form, the CDR3 reads TGTGCCAGCTCGGGACGCGGATACAATGAGCAGTTCTTC.

The V call is TRBV5-1, the J call TRBJ2-7, with D tentatively TRBD2 (6 bases). Trimming pared 4 bases from V and 2 bases from J, leaving 19 bases between. CDR1 SGHRS and CDR2 YFSETQ come from the germline V gene. CDR3 length: 16 residues. Written as DNA, the CDR3 is TGCGCCAGCAGCCTAATCGGAGGGAAAAACCCCTACGAGCAGTACTTC. Amino acid sequence: CASSLIGGKNPYEQYF.

The CDR3 reads CASSLPDGSSYEQYF. CDR3 DNA: TGTGCCAGCAGCCTCCCTGACGGGAGCTCCTACGAGCAGTACTTC. This rearrangement joins TRBV6-4 to TRBJ2-7, with a weak D call TRBD2 (6 bases). This CDR3 is 15 amino acids long. Germline V gives CDR1 MRHNA, CDR2 SNTAGT. Trimming removed 6 bases from V and 0 bases from J, with 15 bases in between.

The rearrangement links TRBV6-5 to TRBJ1-2; 7 bases map to TRBD1. V was pared by 0 bases and J by 5 bases, with 0 bases of the junction left unmatched. The germline CDR1 and CDR2 sequences are MNHEY and SVGAGI. This CDR3 has 13 residues. The CDR3 here is CASSYSTGYGYTF. CDR3 nucleotide sequence: TGTGCCAGCAGTTACTCGACAGGGTATGGCTACACCTTC.

The chain is built from TRBV27 and TRBJ2-2; TRBD1 aligns across 9 bases. Germline lookup yields CDR1 MNHEY and CDR2 SMNVEV (reference sequence). Trimming at V came to 5 bases and at J to 6 bases, leaving 7 bases not matched to a gene. This CDR3 contains 15 residues. The CDR3, as DNA: TGTGCCAGCAGTAGGCCGACAGGGGGGGCCGGGGAGCTGTTTTTT. Encoded protein: CASSRPTGGAGELFF.

The CDR3 loop is CASSQQGLDTDTQYF. The CDR3 DNA reads TGTGCCAGCAGCCAACAGGGTCTGGACACAGATACGCAGTATTTT. The V call is TRBV6-5, the J call TRBJ2-3, with D possibly TRBD1 on 6 matching bases. Per germline, CDR1 MNHEY and CDR2 SVGAGI. The CDR3 runs to 15 residues. V was shortened by 6 bases and J by 2 bases, with 15 bases between the two germline ends.

This clone was seen a single time. J is TRBJ2-7 and V is TRBV2; 9 nucleotides line up with TRBD2. The J segment lost 6 bases and the V segment lost 4 bases, leaving 13 bases of the junction unmatched. In germline, CDR1 is SNHLY, CDR2 FYNNEI. CDR3 size: 16 residues. This CDR3 is CASSGLLAGVPLEQYF. CDR3 in DNA: TGTGCCAGCAGTGGGCTATTAGCGGGAGTGCCCCTCGAGCAGTACTTC.

The V gene is TRBV7-8, the J gene TRBJ1-5, with TRBD1 identical over 7 bases. Germline-derived CDR1 and CDR2 are SGHVS and FQNEAQ. CDR3 length equals 15 residues. The V and J ends lost 5 bases and 9 bases, in that order; junction bases with no gene match: 13. The CDR3 sequence: CASSVSGQVRWPQHF. The CDR3 DNA is TGTGCCAGCAGCGTTAGCGGACAGGTCCGTTGGCCCCAGCATTTT.

The gene calls are TRBV6-1 and TRBJ1-3; D gene ambiguous. Germline V gene lookup returns CDR1 MNHNS and CDR2 SASEGT. The CDR3 consists of 11 residues. V dropped 7 bases and J dropped 3 bases, with 4 bases sitting between them. Written as DNA, the CDR3 is TGTGCCAGCACCCGTGGAAACACCATATATTTT. Translating gives CASTRGNTIYF.

This clone turned up a few times. The chain is built from TRBV2 and TRBJ2-5; TRBD2 matches at 8 bases. Losses at the gene ends were 7 bases for V and 3 bases for J; bases not matched to a gene: 4. The V gene's germline CDR1 is SNHLY and CDR2 FYNNEI. The CDR3 has 13 residues. The DNA for the CDR3 is TGTGCCAGCACTACGGGACTAGAAGAGACCCAGTACTTC. Residues: CASTTGLEETQYF.

The chain links TRBV30 to TRBJ2-7, with 12 bases matching TRBD2. V was clipped by 3 bases and J by 10 bases; unmatched bases: 4. Germline V gives CDR1 GTSNPN, CDR2 SVGIG (reference sequence). This CDR3 is 12 amino acids long. The CDR3 here is CAWSPSGRDQYF. The CDR3 DNA follows: TGTGCCTGGAGCCCTAGCGGGAGGGATCAGTACTTC.

This chain connects TRBV7-9 to TRBJ1-2; the D gene is possibly TRBD1 (5 bases). The CDR3 spans 16 residues. Per germline, CDR1 SEHNR and CDR2 FQNEAQ (reference sequence). V lost 2 bases to trimming and J lost 7 bases, with 20 bases between them. The chain's CDR3 is CASSLYAGGEGSGYTF. The CDR3 DNA is TGTGCCAGCAGCTTATATGCGGGGGGAGAAGGAAGTGGCTACACCTTC.